This T cell receptor (beta chain) was found in a study of blood T cell repertoires in COVID-19. Overall study: Whether acute or convalescent, the COVID-19 samples came from the United States, Italy and Spain.

TCRdb's copy holds only in-frame clones and misses some; the assay was immunoSEQ multiplex PCR. Here the sample spans roughly 260,000 clones, approximately 86% being singletons. This clone was seen a single time. The sequenced material came from PBMCs or T cells enriched from blood (not recorded which). The sequence derives from a young woman who had recovered from COVID-19.

The CDR3 DNA is TGTGCCAGCAGTCCACGGGACACCGGGGAGCTGTTTTTT. Encoded protein: CASSPRDTGELFF. J is TRBJ2-2 and V is TRBV27; D is unresolved. Germline V CDR1 and CDR2: MNHEY, SMNVEV (reference sequence). Trimming pared 5 bases from V and 3 bases from J, leaving 7 bases between. CDR3 length: 13 amino acids.